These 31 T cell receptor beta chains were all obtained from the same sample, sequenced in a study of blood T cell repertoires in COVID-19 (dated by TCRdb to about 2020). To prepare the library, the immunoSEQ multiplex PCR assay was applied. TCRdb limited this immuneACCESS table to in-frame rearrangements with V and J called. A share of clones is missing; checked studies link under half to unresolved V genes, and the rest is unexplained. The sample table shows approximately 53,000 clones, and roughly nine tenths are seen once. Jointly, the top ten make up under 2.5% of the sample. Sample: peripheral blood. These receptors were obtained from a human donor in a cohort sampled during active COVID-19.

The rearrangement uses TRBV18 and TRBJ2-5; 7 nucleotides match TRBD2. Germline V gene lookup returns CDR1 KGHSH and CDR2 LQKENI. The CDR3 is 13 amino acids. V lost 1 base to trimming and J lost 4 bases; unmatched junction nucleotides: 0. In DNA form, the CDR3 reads TGTGCCAGCTCACCACTAGCGGGAGAGACCCAGTACTTC. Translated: CASSPLAGETQYF. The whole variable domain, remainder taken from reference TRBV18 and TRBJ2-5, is NAGVMQNPRHLVRRRGQEARLRCSPMKGHSHVYWYRQLPEEGLKFMVYLQKENIIDESGMPKERFSAEFPKEGPSILRIQQVVRGDSAAYFCASSPLAGETQYFGPGTRLLVL.

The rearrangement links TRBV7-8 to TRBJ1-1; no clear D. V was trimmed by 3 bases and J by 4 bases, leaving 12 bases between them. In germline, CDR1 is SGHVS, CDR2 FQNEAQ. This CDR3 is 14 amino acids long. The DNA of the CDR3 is TGTGCCAGCAGCTTCCGGGTCGACGGCACTGAAGCTTTCTTT. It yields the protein CASSFRVDGTEAFF.

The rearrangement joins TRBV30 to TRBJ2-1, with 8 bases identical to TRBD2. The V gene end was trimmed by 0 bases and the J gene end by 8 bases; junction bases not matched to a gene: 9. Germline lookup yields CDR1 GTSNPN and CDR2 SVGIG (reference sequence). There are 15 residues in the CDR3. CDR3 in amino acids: CAWSVHSGASHEQFF. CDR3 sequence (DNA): TGTGCCTGGAGTGTACATAGCGGGGCCTCCCATGAGCAGTTCTTC.

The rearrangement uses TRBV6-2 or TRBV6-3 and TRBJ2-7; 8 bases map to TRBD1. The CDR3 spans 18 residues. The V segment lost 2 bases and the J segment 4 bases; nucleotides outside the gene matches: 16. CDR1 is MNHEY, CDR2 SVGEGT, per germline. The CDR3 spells CASSYAPGQAKPHYEQYF. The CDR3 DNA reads TGTGCCAGCAGTTACGCACCGGGACAGGCGAAGCCACATTACGAGCAGTACTTC.

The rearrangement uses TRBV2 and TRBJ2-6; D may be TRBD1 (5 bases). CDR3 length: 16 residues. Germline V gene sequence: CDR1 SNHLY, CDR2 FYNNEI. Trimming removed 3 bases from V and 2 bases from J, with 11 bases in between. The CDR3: CASSEGPRAGANVLTF. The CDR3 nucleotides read TGTGCCAGCAGTGAGGGCCCCAGGGCTGGGGCCAACGTCCTGACTTTC.

CDR3 sequence reads: CASSEAGAGDTQYF. The CDR3 coding sequence is TGTGCCAGCAGCGAAGCGGGAGCAGGGGATACGCAGTATTTT. V is TRBV9 and J is TRBJ2-3; 8 bases align to TRBD2. Trimming removed 3 bases from V and 6 bases from J; junction bases left unmatched: 6. Per the germline V gene, CDR1 is SGDLS and CDR2 is YYNGEE. The CDR3 totals 14 residues.

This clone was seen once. This chain's CDR3 is CATSDASGQAYEQYF. DNA for the CDR3: TGTGCCACCAGTGACGCCTCGGGACAAGCCTACGAGCAGTACTTC. This chain links TRBV24-1 with TRBJ2-7; TRBD1 might be the D (6 bases). This CDR3 has 15 amino acids. Trimming pared 4 bases from V and 2 bases from J, leaving 14 bases between. Germline lookup yields CDR1 KGHDR and CDR2 SFDVKD.

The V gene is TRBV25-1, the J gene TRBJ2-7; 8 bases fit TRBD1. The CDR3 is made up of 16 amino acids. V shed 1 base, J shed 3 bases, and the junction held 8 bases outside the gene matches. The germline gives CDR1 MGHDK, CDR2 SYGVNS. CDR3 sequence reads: CASSEFLGTGRYEQYF. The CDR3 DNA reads TGTGCCAGCAGTGAATTCCTCGGGACAGGTCGCTACGAGCAGTACTTC.

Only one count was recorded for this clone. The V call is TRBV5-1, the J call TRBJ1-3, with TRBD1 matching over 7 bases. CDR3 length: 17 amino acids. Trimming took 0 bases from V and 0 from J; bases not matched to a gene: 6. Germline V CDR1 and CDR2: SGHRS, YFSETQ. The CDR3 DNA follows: TGCGCCAGCAGCTTGGGATTGGGGACAGACTCTGGAAACACCATATATTTT. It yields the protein CASSLGLGTDSGNTIYF.

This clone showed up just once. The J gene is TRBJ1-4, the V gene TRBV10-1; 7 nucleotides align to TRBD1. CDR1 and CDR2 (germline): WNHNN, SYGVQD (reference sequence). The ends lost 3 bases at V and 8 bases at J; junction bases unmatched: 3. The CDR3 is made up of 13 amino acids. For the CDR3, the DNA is TGCGCCAGCAGTGAAAGGGGGCGAGAAAAACTGTTTTTT. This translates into CASSERGREKLFF.

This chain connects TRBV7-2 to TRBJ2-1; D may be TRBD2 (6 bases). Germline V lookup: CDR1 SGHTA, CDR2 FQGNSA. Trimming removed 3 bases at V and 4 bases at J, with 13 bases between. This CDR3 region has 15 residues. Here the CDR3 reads CASSFAGGAYNEQFF. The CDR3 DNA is TGTGCCAGCAGCTTTGCCGGGGGAGCTTACAATGAGCAGTTCTTC.

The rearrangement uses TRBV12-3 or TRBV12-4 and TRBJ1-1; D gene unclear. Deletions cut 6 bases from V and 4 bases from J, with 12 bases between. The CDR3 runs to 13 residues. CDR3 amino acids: CASSQSGSTEAFF. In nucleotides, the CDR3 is TGTGCCAGCAGCCAGTCCGGGAGCACTGAAGCTTTCTTT.

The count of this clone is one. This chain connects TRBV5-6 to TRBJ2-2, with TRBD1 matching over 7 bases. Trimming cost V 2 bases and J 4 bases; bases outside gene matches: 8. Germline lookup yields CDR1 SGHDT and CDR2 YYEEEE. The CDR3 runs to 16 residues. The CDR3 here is CASSFRNAGGTGELFF. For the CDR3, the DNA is TGTGCCAGCAGCTTCCGGAACGCAGGGGGCACCGGGGAGCTGTTTTTT. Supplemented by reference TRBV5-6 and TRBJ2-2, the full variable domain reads DAGVTQSPTHLIKTRGQQVTLRCSPKSGHDTVSWYQQALGQGPQFIFQYYEEEERQRGNFPDRFSGHQFPNYSSELNVNALLLGDSALYLCASSFRNAGGTGELFFGEGSRLTVL.

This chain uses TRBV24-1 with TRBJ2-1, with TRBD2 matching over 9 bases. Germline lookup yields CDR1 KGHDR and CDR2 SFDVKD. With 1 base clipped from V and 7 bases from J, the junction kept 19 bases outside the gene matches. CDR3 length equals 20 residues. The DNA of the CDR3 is TGTGCCACCAGTGATTTTCCGGCGGTGGTAGCGGGAGATGGGTCTAATGAGCAGTTCTTC. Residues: CATSDFPAVVAGDGSNEQFF.

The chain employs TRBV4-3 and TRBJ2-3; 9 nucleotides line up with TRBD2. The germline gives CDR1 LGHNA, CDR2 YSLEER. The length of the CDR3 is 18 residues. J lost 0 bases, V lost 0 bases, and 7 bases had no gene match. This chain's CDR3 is CASSQDWKRGASTDTQYF. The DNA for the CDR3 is TGCGCCAGCAGCCAAGATTGGAAGCGGGGGGCCAGCACAGATACGCAGTATTTT.

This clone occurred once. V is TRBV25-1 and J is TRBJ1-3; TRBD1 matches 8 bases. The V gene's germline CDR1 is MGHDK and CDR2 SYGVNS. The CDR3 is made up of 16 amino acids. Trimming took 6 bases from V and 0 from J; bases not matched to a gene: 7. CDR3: CASRTDRGLSGNTIYF. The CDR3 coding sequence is TGTGCCAGCAGAACCGACAGGGGACTCTCTGGAAACACCATATATTTT.

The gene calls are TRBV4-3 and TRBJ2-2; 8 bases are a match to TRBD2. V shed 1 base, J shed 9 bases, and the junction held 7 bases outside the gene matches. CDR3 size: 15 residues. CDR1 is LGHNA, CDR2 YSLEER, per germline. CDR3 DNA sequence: TGCGCCAGCAGCCAAGCAGGACTAGCTTCCTGGGAGCTGTTTTTT. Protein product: CASSQAGLASWELFF.

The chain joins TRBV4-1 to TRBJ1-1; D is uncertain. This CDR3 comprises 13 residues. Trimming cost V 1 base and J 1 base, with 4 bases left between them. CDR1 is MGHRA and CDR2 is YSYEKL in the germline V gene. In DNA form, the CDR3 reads TGCGCCAGCAGCCAAGGAGCGAACACTGAAGCTTTCTTT. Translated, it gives CASSQGANTEAFF.

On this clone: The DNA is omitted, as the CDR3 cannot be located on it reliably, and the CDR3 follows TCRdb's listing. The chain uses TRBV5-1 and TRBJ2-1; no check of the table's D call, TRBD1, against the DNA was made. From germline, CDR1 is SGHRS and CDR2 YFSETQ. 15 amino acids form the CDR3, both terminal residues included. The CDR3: CASSFGPGVVNEQFF.

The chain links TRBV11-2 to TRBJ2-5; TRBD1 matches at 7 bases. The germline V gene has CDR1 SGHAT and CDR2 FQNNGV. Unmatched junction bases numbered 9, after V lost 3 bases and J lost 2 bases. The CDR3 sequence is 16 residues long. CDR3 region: CASSFEPGTEQETQYF. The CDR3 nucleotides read TGTGCCAGCAGCTTCGAACCCGGGACAGAACAAGAGACCCAGTACTTC.

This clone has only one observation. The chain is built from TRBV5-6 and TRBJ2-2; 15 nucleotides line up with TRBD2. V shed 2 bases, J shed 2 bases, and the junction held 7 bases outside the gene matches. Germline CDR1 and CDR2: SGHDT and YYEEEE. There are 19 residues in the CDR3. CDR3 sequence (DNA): TGTGCCAGCAGCTTTCCGGGACTAGCGGGGGGTACTAACACCGGGGAGCTGTTTTTT. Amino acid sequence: CASSFPGLAGGTNTGELFF. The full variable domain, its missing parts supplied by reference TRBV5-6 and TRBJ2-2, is DAGVTQSPTHLIKTRGQQVTLRCSPKSGHDTVSWYQQALGQGPQFIFQYYEEEERQRGNFPDRFSGHQFPNYSSELNVNALLLGDSALYLCASSFPGLAGGTNTGELFFGEGSRLTVL.

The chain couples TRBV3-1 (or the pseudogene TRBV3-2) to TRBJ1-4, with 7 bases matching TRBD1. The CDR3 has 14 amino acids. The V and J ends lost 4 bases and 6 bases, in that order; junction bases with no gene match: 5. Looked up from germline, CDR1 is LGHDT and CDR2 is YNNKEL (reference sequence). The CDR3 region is CASSRDRAHEKLFF. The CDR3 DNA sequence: TGTGCCAGCAGCCGCGACAGGGCGCATGAAAAACTGTTTTTT.

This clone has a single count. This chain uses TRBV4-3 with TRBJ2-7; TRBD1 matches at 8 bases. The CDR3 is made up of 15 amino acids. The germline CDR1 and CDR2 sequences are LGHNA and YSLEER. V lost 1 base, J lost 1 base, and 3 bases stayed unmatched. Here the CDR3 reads CASSQGRQGSYEQYF. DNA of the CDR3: TGCGCCAGCAGCCAAGGCCGACAGGGGTCCTACGAGCAGTACTTC.

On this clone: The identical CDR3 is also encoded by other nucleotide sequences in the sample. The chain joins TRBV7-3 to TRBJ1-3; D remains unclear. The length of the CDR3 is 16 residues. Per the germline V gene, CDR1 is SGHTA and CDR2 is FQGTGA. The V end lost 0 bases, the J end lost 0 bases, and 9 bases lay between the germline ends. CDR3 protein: CASSLTGGNSGNTIYF. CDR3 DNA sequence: TGTGCCAGCAGCTTAACCGGCGGGAACTCTGGAAACACCATATATTTT.

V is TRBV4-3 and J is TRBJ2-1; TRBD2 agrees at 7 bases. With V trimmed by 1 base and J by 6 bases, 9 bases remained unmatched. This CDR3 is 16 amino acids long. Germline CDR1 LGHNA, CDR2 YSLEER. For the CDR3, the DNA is TGCGCCAGCAGCCAAGGGCCCACCGGGACTACCAATGAGCAGTTCTTC. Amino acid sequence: CASSQGPTGTTNEQFF.

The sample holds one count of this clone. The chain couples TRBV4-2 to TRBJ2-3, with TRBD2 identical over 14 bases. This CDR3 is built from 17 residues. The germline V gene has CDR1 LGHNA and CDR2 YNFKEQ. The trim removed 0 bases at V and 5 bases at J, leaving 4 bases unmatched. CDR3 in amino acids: CASSQDGTSGGGDTQYF. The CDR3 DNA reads TGTGCCAGCAGCCAAGATGGGACTAGCGGGGGTGGAGATACGCAGTATTTT.

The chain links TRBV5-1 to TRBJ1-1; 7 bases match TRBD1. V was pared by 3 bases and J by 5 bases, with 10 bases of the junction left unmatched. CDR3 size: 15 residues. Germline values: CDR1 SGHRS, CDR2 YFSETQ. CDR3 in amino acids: CASSYRQGGSTEAFF. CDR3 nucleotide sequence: TGCGCCAGCAGCTACAGACAGGGAGGTTCTACTGAAGCTTTCTTT.

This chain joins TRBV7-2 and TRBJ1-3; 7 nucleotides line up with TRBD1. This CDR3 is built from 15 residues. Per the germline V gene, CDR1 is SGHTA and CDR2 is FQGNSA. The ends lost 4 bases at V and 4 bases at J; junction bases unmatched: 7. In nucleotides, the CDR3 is TGTGCCAGCAGCTCCGGGACAGAAGACGGAAACACCATATATTTT. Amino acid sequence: CASSSGTEDGNTIYF. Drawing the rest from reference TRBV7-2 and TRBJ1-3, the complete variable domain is GAGVSQSPSNKVTEKGKDVELRCDPISGHTALYWYRQSLGQGLEFLIYFQGNSAPDKSGLPSDRFSAERTGGSVSTLTIQRTQQEDSAVYLCASSSGTEDGNTIYFGEGSWLTVV.

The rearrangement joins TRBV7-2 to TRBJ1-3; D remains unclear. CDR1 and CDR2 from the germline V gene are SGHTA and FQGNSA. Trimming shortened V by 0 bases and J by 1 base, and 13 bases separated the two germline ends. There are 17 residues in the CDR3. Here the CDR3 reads CASSLAYGRTSGNTIYF. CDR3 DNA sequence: TGTGCCAGCAGCTTAGCCTATGGCAGGACTTCTGGAAACACCATATATTTT.

The CDR3 region is CASSFFSNGDSEAFF. The CDR3 DNA is TGTGCCAGCAGCTTTTTCTCGAACGGGGACTCTGAAGCTTTCTTT. The chain has TRBV7-9 and TRBJ1-1, with TRBD1 as a possible D gene (5 bases). Trimming left V 3 bases short and J 6 bases short, with 17 bases between. Germline V gene sequence: CDR1 SEHNR, CDR2 FQNEAQ (reference sequence). This CDR3 contains 15 residues.

The CDR3 sequence is CASSLGTPGQNEKLFF. DNA for the CDR3: TGTGCCAGCAGCTTAGGGACGCCGGGACAGAATGAAAAACTGTTTTTT. The genes are TRBV7-6 and TRBJ1-4; 7 bases align to TRBD1. Germline-derived CDR1 and CDR2 are SGHVS and FNYEAQ. The V gene end was trimmed by 1 base and the J gene end by 5 bases; junction bases not matched to a gene: 7. This CDR3 is 16 amino acids long.